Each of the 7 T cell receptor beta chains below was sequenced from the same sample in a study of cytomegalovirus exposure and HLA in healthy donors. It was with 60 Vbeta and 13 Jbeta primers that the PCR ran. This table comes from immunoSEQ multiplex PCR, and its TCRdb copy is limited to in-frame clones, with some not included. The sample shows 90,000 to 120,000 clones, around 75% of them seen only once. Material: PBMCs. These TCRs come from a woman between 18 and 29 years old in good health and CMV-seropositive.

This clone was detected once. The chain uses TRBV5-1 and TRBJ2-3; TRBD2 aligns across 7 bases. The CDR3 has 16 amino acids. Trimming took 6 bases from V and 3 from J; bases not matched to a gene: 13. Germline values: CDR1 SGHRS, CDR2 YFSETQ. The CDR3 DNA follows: TGCGCCAGCATCCTGGCGGGGCGGGAGAAGACAGATACGCAGTATTTT. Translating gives CASILAGREKTDTQYF.

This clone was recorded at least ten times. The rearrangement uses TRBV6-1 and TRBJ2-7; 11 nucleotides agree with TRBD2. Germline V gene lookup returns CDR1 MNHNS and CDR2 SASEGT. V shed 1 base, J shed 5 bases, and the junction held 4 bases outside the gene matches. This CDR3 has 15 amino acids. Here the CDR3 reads CASSEVAGGVHEQYF. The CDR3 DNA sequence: TGTGCCAGCAGTGAAGTAGCGGGAGGGGTCCACGAGCAGTACTTC.

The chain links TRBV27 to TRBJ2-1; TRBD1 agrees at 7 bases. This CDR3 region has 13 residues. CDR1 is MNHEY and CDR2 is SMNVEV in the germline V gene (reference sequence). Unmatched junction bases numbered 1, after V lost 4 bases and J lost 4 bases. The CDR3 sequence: CASSSGQYNEQFF. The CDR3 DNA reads TGTGCCAGCAGTTCGGGACAGTACAATGAGCAGTTCTTC.

As DNA, the CDR3 is TGCGCCAGCAGCCAAGAGGGGAGGGGTACCCACGAGCAGTACTTC. Amino acid sequence: CASSQEGRGTHEQYF. The chain links TRBV4-3 to TRBJ2-5; TRBD2 aligns across 7 bases. The last part of the DNA fits TRBJ2-7 better; the J call may be wrong. The CDR3 is 15 residues long. From germline, CDR1 is LGHNA and CDR2 YSLEER.

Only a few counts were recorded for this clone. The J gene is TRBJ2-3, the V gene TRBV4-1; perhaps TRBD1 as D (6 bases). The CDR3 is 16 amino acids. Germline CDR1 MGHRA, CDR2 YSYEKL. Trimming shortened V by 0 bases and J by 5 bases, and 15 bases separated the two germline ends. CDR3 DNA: TGCGCCAGCAGCCAAGATCCCCTGCTAGGGGGAGATACGCAGTATTTT. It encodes CASSQDPLLGGDTQYF.

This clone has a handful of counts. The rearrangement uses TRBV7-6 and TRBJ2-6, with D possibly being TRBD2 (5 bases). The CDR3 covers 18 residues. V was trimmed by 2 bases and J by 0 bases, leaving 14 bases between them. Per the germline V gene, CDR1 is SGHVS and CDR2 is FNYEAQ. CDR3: CASSLSGIGDSGANVLTF. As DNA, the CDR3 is TGTGCCAGCAGCTTATCCGGGATTGGAGACTCTGGGGCCAACGTCCTGACTTTC.

The CDR3 sequence: CSAGSALSNIQYF. Written as DNA, the CDR3 is TGCAGCGCTGGGAGTGCCTTATCAAACATTCAGTACTTC. The V gene is TRBV29-1, the J gene TRBJ2-4; D is perhaps TRBD2 (5 bases). The CDR3 totals 13 residues. The V gene's germline CDR1 is SQVTM and CDR2 ANQGSEA. Trimming left V 7 bases short and J 6 bases short, with 16 bases between.